The 17 T cell receptor beta chains presented below share a single source sample, sequenced in a study of blood T cells in healthy people across ages. Using a J-beta primer mix together with a sample-barcoded 5' primer, a second PCR was run for about 7 to 12 cycles. TCRdb reanalysed the 5' RACE reads using MiXCR and keeps one entry per CDR3 protein. The sample lists some 1.5 million distinct CDR3 sequences, approximately 42% seen once, with around 4% in the top ten. Sequencing input: blood. The receptors here all came from a young woman in good health.

This chain joins TRBV28 and TRBJ2-7, with 10 bases fitting TRBD1. V trimming: 6 bases; J trimming: 6 bases; junction bases outside the gene matches: 5. Germline loops: CDR1 MDHEN, CDR2 SYDVKM. The CDR3 totals 13 residues. The CDR3 DNA sequence: TGTGCCAGCAGCCGGACAGGGGGTCTCGAGCAGTACTTC. It codes for CASSRTGGLEQYF.

The V gene is TRBV4-1, the J gene TRBJ2-4; D might be TRBD1 (6 bases). The CDR3 length is 16 residues. V was pared by 4 bases and J by 0 bases, with 13 bases between. CDR1 is MGHRA and CDR2 is YSYEKL in the germline V gene. The CDR3 loop is CASSRLDRLAKNIQYF. The CDR3 DNA follows: TGCGCCAGCAGCCGTTTGGACAGACTAGCCAAAAACATTCAGTACTTC.

This clonotype was counted a single time. A read error may explain this, as a much larger clone is one base away. This chain uses TRBV20-1 with TRBJ2-3; 9 bases are a match to TRBD2. This CDR3 is built from 14 residues. Germline V gene sequence: CDR1 DFQATT, CDR2 SNEGSKA (reference sequence). This chain's CDR3 is CGASSGTSTDTQYF. CDR3 nucleotides: TGCGGTGCTTCTAGCGGGACTAGCACAGATACGCAGTATTTT.

The chain employs TRBV20-1 and TRBJ2-1, with TRBD1 matching over 7 bases. CDR1 is DFQATT and CDR2 is SNEGSKA in the germline V gene (reference sequence). V dropped 6 bases and J dropped 12; count of bases not matched to a gene: 14. The CDR3 runs 13 residues. This chain's CDR3 is CSADRAPWGGQFF. Here the CDR3 DNA reads TGCAGTGCAGACAGGGCACCGTGGGGTGGGCAGTTCTTC.

This chain links TRBV4-2 with TRBJ2-7; TRBD2 might be the D (6 bases). Germline assignment: CDR1 LGHNA and CDR2 YNFKEQ. CDR3 size: 16 residues. Trimming cost V 2 bases and J 6 bases, with 20 bases left between them. The CDR3 sequence is CASSQSSSRDGGEQYF. The CDR3 DNA reads as TGTGCCAGCAGCCAATCATCCTCACGGGACGGGGGCGAGCAGTACTTC.

The V and J genes are TRBV5-4 and TRBJ1-1; D gene unclear. This CDR3 has 15 amino acids. Looked up from germline, CDR1 is SGHNT and CDR2 is YYREEE (reference sequence). The germline V and J ends were trimmed by 0 bases and 0 bases, with 9 bases remaining between them. DNA for the CDR3: TGTGCCAGCAGCTTGGCCTCAGACCTGAACACTGAAGCTTTCTTT. It codes for CASSLASDLNTEAFF.

The gene calls are TRBV10-3 and TRBJ1-1; D is undetermined. The V end lost 2 bases, the J end lost 11 bases, and 15 bases lay between the germline ends. Germline CDR1 and CDR2: ENHRY and SYGVKD. The CDR3 spans 13 residues. The CDR3 loop reads CAISETHRQPAFF. The CDR3 region has the DNA TGTGCCATCAGTGAGACACACCGGCAACCGGCTTTCTTT.

The gene calls are TRBV6-5 and TRBJ1-1, with D unclear. The CDR3 is 12 residues long. Germline V lookup: CDR1 MNHEY, CDR2 SVGAGI. V lost 4 bases, J lost 8 bases, and 11 bases lay in between. This CDR3 reads CASSSTRKEAFF. The CDR3 bases are TGTGCCAGCAGTTCGACACGGAAAGAAGCTTTCTTT.

This clonotype has at least ten counts. This sequence joins TRBV3-1 and TRBJ2-7, with 7 bases aligning to TRBD1. V lost 5 bases, J lost 6 bases, and 13 bases stayed unmatched. The germline V gene encodes CDR1 LGHDT and CDR2 YNNKEL (reference sequence). This CDR3 comprises 15 residues. The CDR3 region has the DNA TGTGCCAGCAGCACCTCAACAGGGGTTGCCTTCGAGCAGTACTTC. The encoded protein is CASSTSTGVAFEQYF.

This clonotype was detected ten times or more. The genes are TRBV6-4 and TRBJ1-2; D is undetermined. Trimming pared 6 bases from V and 3 bases from J, leaving 11 bases between. This CDR3 has 13 amino acids. CDR1 is MRHNA, CDR2 SNTAGT, per germline. CDR3: CASSADGYYGYTF. DNA for the CDR3: TGTGCCAGCAGCGCGGACGGCTACTATGGCTACACCTTC.

This clonotype was observed many times. The genes are TRBV20-1 and TRBJ2-3; 10 bases line up with TRBD2. Germline V gives CDR1 DFQATT, CDR2 SNEGSKA (reference sequence). The CDR3 contains 16 residues. With 3 bases clipped from V and 3 bases from J, the junction kept 9 bases outside the gene matches. The CDR3 nucleotides are TGCAGTGCTAGTGATAGCGGGGGGCTGGGGACAGATACGCAGTATTTT. Its protein is CSASDSGGLGTDTQYF.

The sample holds a few counts of this clonotype. Here the CDR3 DNA reads TGCAGTGCTAAGATTAGCGGGGGGCTCTACGAGCAGTACTTC. This codes for CSAKISGGLYEQYF. This sequence joins TRBV20-1 and TRBJ2-7; 10 bases agree with TRBD2. Germline trimming cut 4 bases from V and 3 bases from J; bases unmatched to any gene: 6. Germline CDR1 reads DFQATT; CDR2 reads SNEGSKA (reference sequence). The CDR3 runs 14 residues.

The rearrangement links TRBV7-3 to TRBJ1-2, with 10 bases aligning to TRBD1. The CDR3 has 17 residues. Germline V gene data show CDR1 as SGHTA and CDR2 as FQGTGA. Losses at the gene ends were 0 bases for V and 7 bases for J; bases not matched to a gene: 11. The CDR3 here is CASSLTERTGGIGGYTF. The DNA of the CDR3 is TGTGCCAGCAGCTTAACGGAACGGACAGGGGGGATCGGTGGCTACACCTTC.

This clonotype was seen a few times. The chain recombines TRBV6-5 with TRBJ1-1, with D uncertain. Trimming stripped 2 bases from V and 3 bases from J, with 10 bases between. Per germline, CDR1 MNHEY and CDR2 SVGAGI. The CDR3 totals 14 residues. The CDR3 here is CASSYPGQDTEAFF. The CDR3 nucleotides read TGTGCCAGCAGTTACCCCGGCCAGGACACTGAAGCTTTCTTT.

The J gene is TRBJ2-2, the V gene TRBV6-5, with D unclear. Germline-derived CDR1 and CDR2 are MNHEY and SVGAGI. The V gene lost 7 bases and the J gene lost 6 bases, with 9 bases spanning the gap. The CDR3 totals 12 residues. CDR3 residues: CASKFQPGELFF. The CDR3 DNA reads as TGTGCCAGCAAGTTCCAGCCCGGGGAGCTGTTTTTT.

This chain joins TRBV5-1 and TRBJ2-5; D is possibly TRBD1 (5 bases). The germline gives CDR1 SGHRS, CDR2 YFSETQ. The CDR3 has 14 residues. The germline V and J ends were trimmed by 5 bases and 2 bases, with 13 bases remaining between them. CDR3 loop: CASSTTGVQETQYF. The CDR3, as DNA: TGCGCCAGCAGTACAACAGGTGTACAAGAGACCCAGTACTTC.

V and J are TRBV12-3 or TRBV12-4 and TRBJ2-7, with D possibly being TRBD1 (5 bases). CDR3 length: 12 residues. V lost 6 bases and J lost 6, with 12 bases in between. The CDR3 loop is CASSPRVCEQYF. CDR3 DNA: TGTGCCAGCAGCCCCAGGGTTTGCGAGCAGTACTTC.